Sequencing of this T cell receptor (beta chain) was carried out in a study of CD8 T cells in ankylosing spondylitis. The germline gives CDR1 ENHRY, CDR2 SYGVKD. CDR3 length: 17 amino acids. The J segment lost 7 bases and the V segment lost 0 bases, leaving 10 bases of the junction unmatched. This clonotype was seen repeatedly, ten times or more. One entry per CDR3 protein, called by TCRdb with MiXCR from the 5' RACE reads. The table records about 130,000 distinct CDR3 sequences, 6% to 8% of them present only once. The specimen was blood, either unsorted or a sorted T cell fraction (not recorded which). This receptor was obtained from a female donor with ankylosing spondylitis or in good health (not recorded which). The chain has TRBV10-3 and TRBJ2-1, with 9 bases that match TRBD2. CDR3 coding DNA: TGTGCCATCAGTGAGTCGATCAAGCGGGGGGAAGGAAATGAGCAGTTCTTC. This sequence encodes CAISESIKRGEGNEQFF.